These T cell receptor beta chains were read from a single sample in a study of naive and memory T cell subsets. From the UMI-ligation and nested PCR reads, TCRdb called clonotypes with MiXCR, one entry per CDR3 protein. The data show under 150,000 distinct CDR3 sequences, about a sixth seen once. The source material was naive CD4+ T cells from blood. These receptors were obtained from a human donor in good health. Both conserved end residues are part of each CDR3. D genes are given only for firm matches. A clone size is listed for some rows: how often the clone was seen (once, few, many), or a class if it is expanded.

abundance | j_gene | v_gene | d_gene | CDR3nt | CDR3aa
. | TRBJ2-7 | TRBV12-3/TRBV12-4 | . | TGTGCCAGCAGTTTTAGGATCTCCTACGAGCAGTACTTC | CASSFRISYEQYF
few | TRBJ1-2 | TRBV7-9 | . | TGTGCCAGCAGCTTAACAGGGAGCTTCTATGGCTACACCTTC | CASSLTGSFYGYTF
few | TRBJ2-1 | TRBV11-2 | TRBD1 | TGTGCCAGCAGCAACCCGGACAGGGGTAACAATGAGCAGTTCTTC | CASSNPDRGNNEQFF
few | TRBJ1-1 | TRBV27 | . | TGTGCCAGCAGTTACGCACAGGCGGGGGGTACTGAAGCTTTCTTT | CASSYAQAGGTEAFF
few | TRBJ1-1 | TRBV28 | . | TGTGCCAGCAGTTTCCAGGGGAGGGGAACTGAAGCTTTCTTT | CASSFQGRGTEAFF
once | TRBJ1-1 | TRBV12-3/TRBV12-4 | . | TGTGCCAGCAGTTCAAGACAGTACACTGAAGCTTTCTTT | CASSSRQYTEAFF
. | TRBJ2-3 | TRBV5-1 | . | TGCGCCAGCAGCTTGGGGACGGATCCGGCAGATACGCAGTATTTT | CASSLGTDPADTQYF
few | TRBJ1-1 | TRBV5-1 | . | TGCGCCAGCAGCTTGGTATTGGGGCTATACGGTGAAGCTTTCTTT | CASSLVLGLYGEAFF
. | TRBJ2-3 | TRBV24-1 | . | TGTGCCACGGAGCGTGGAGATACGCAGTATTTT | CATERGDTQYF
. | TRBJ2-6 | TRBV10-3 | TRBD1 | TGTGCCACCAGGAGGACAGGACCTTCTTGGGCCAACGTCCTGACTTTC | CATRRTGPSWANVLTF
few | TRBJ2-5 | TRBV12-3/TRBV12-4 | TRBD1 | TGTGCCAGCAGTTTAGGGACAGGGGGCAGGGAGACCCAGTACTTC | CASSLGTGGRETQYF
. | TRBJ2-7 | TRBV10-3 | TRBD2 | TGTGCCATCAGGGAGGGACTAGCGGGAGGGTACTCCTACGAGCAGTACTTC | CAIREGLAGGYSYEQYF
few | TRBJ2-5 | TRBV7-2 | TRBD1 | TGTGCCAGCAGCTTTACCCGGGACAGGGGGCAGGAGACCCAGTACTTC | CASSFTRDRGQETQYF
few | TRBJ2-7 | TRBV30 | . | TGTGCCTGGAGTGTACTCAGGGCGAGGGAGCAGTACTTC | CAWSVLRAREQYF
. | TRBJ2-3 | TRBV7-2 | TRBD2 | TGTGCCAGCCGAACGCTAATGTCGACTAGCGGAGCCAGGATAGATACGCAGTATTTT | CASRTLMSTSGARIDTQYF
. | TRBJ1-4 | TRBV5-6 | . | TGTGCCAGCAGCTTGGCCGAAGGGACTGCAACTAATGAAAAACTGTTTTTT | CASSLAEGTATNEKLFF
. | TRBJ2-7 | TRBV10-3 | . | TGTGCCATCAGTGATGGGGCAGACTACGAGCAGTACTTC | CAISDGADYEQYF
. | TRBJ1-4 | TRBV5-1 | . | TGCGCCAGCAGCTTGGTGACAGCAGAAAAACTGTTTTTT | CASSLVTAEKLFF
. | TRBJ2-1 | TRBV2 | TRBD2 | TGTGCCAGCACGTTACAGCGGGAGTACAATGAGCAGTTCTTC | CASTLQREYNEQFF
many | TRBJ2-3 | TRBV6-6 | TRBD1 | TGTGCCAGCAGTTCAGGGGGCGCCGTCACAGATACGCAGTATTTT | CASSSGGAVTDTQYF
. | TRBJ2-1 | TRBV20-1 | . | TGCAGTGCCGACCACAGGGTTGCCTACAATGAGCAGTTCTTC | CSADHRVAYNEQFF
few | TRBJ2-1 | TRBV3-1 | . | TGTGCCAGCAGCCAAGATTTGAGATTACGGTTCTTC | CASSQDLRLRFF
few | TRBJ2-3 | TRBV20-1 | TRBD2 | TGCAGTGCAAACAAGCGGGAGAGGAGCACAGATACGCAGTATTTT | CSANKRERSTDTQYF
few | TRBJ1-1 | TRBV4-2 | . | TGTGCCAGCAGCCAGACCGAGCAGGAAGCTTTCTTT | CASSQTEQEAFF
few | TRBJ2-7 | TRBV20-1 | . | TGCAGTGCTAGTCCGGGAAGTGAGCAGTACTTC | CSASPGSEQYF
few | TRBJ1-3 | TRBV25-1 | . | TGTGCCAGCAGTGATCATCCGGGCGGCTACTCTGGAAACACCATATATTTT | CASSDHPGGYSGNTIYF
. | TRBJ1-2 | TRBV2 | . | TGTGCCAGCAGGGCCGACGGGGGCGGGGGGAATGGCTACACCTTC | CASRADGGGGNGYTF
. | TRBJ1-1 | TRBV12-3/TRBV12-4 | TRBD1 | TGTGCCAGCAGGGGAGACGGGACAGGGAACACTGAAGCTTTCTTT | CASRGDGTGNTEAFF
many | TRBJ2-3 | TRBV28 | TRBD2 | TGTGCCAGCAGTTTACGGGGGGGGAGCACAGATACGCAGTATTTT | CASSLRGGSTDTQYF
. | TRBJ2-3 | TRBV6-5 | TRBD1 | TGTGCCAGCAGCCTAGGACAGGGGCGTTCAGATACGCAGTATTTT | CASSLGQGRSDTQYF
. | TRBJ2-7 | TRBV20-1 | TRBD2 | TGCAGTGCTGGTAGCGGGAGTAGGGCCTACGAGCAGTACTTC | CSAGSGSRAYEQYF
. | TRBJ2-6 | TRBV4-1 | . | TGCGCCAGCAGCCAAGCAGCCCAGGGTCGCGCCAACGTCCTGACTTTC | CASSQAAQGRANVLTF
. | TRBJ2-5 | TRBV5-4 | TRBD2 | TGTGCCAGCAGCTTGCCAGCGGGAGCGGTTGAGACCCAGTACTTC | CASSLPAGAVETQYF
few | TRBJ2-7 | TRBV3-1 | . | TGTGCCAGCAGCCTCTGGACCCGCGAGCAGTACTTC | CASSLWTREQYF
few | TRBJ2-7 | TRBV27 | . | TGTGCCAGCGGAAAGTGGGGGGCCCCCTCCTACGAGCAGTACTTC | CASGKWGAPSYEQYF
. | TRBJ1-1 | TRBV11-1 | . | TGTGCCAGCATCATGACAGGGAACACTGAAGCTTTCTTT | CASIMTGNTEAFF
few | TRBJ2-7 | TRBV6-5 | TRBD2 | TGTGCCAGCAGCCGGACTAGCGGGAGAGTTACGGGGGGGGAGCAGTACTTC | CASSRTSGRVTGGEQYF
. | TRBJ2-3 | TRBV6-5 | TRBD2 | TGTGCCAGCAGCAGTCTGGCGACGGGGGGAGATACGCAGTATTTT | CASSSLATGGDTQYF
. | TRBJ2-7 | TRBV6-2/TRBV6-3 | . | TGTGCCAGCACCACTTACCGGAGCGGGTACGAGCAGTACTTC | CASTTYRSGYEQYF
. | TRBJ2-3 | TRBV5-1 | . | TGCGCCAGCAGCTCAATACAGCGGGCAGATACGCAGTATTTT | CASSSIQRADTQYF
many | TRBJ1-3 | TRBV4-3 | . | TGCGCCAGCAGCCAAGTAGAGGCCTATGGAAACACCATATATTTT | CASSQVEAYGNTIYF
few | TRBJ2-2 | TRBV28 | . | TGTGCCAGCACTCTCCAAACGGACTACACCGGGGAGCTGTTTTTT | CASTLQTDYTGELFF
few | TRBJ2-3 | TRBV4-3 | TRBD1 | TGCGCCAGCAGCCAACAGACAGGGCCAGATACGCAGTATTTT | CASSQQTGPDTQYF
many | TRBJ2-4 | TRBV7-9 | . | TGTGCCAGCAGCTTAGAGGGGACCAAAAACATTCAGTACTTC | CASSLEGTKNIQYF
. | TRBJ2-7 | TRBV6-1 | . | TGTGCCAGCAGTGAACTCAGCTCCTACGAGCAGTACTTC | CASSELSSYEQYF
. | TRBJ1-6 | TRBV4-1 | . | TGCGCCAGCAGCCAAGATGAGCAGGCCTATAATTCACCCCTCCACTTT | CASSQDEQAYNSPLHF